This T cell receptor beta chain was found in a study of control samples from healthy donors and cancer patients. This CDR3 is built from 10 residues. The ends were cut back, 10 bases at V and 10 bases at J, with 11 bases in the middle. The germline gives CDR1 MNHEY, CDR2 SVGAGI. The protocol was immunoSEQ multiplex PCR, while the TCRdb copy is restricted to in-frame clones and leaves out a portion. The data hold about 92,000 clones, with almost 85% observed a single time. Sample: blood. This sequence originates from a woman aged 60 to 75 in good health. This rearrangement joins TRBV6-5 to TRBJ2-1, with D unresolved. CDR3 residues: CATSSWEQFF. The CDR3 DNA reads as TGTGCCACATCAAGTTGGGAGCAGTTCTTC.